These 20 T cell receptor beta chains came from one sample sequenced in a study of a mutant IDH1 vaccine in newly diagnosed glioma. The time point was: week 11, during vaccination. Every single dose of the vaccine, 300 ug of mutant IDH1 20-mer peptide, came with topical imiquimod. The assay was immunoSEQ multiplex PCR, and TCRdb's table has in-frame clones only and misses some. The profile shows around 60,000 clones, 65% to 85% of them singletons. Antigen specificity for these receptors is unknown. The specimen comprised PBMCs, sampled from a glioma patient whose treatment included an IDH1 peptide vaccine. The source of these receptors is a woman aged 50 to 60 with glioma.

The J gene is TRBJ2-6, the V gene TRBV2; D remains unclear. V gave up 4 bases and J gave up 2 bases, with 6 bases separating them. Per germline, CDR1 SNHLY and CDR2 FYNNEI. This CDR3 is built from 14 residues. The CDR3 DNA reads TGTGCCAGCAGTGGGGAAGCTGGGGCCAACGTCCTGACTTTC. Amino acid sequence: CASSGEAGANVLTF. The variable domain in full, completed from reference TRBV2 and TRBJ2-6, reads EPEVTQTPSHQVTQMGQEVILRCVPISNHLYFYWYRQILGQKVEFLVSFYNNEISEKSEIFDDQFSVERPDGSNFTLKIRSTKLEDSAMYFCASSGEAGANVLTFGAGSRLTVL.

The chain uses TRBV5-4 and TRBJ2-1; D is unclear. Trimming cost V 1 base and J 6 bases, with 5 bases left between them. There are 12 residues in the CDR3. Germline V gives CDR1 SGHNT, CDR2 YYREEE (reference sequence). DNA of the CDR3: TGTGCCAGCAGCTTGAAGCCCAATGAGCAGTTCTTC. Translating gives CASSLKPNEQFF.

In its sample, this clone was seen once. The V and J genes are TRBV5-1 and TRBJ2-3, with 8 bases fitting TRBD1. The CDR3 loop spans 16 amino acids. Germline V gene data show CDR1 as SGHRS and CDR2 as YFSETQ. Germline trimming cut 5 bases from V and 3 bases from J; bases unmatched to any gene: 11. The CDR3 bases are TGCGCCAGCAGTTTACAGGGGGAACAAAATACAGATACGCAGTATTTT. Its translation: CASSLQGEQNTDTQYF.

The chain couples TRBV19 to TRBJ2-7; D is unresolved. Trimming pared 3 bases from V and 5 bases from J, leaving 5 bases between. This CDR3 spans 11 amino acids. Per germline, CDR1 LNHDA and CDR2 SQIVND (reference sequence). This chain's CDR3 is CASSMRNEQYF. The DNA for the CDR3 is TGTGCCAGTAGTATGAGAAACGAGCAGTACTTC.

This clone was seen only once. The chain employs TRBV27 and TRBJ2-7, with D perhaps matching TRBD1 or TRBD2 (5 bases each). Trimming left V 5 bases short and J 3 bases short, with 11 bases between. This CDR3 is 13 amino acids long. CDR1 and CDR2 from the germline V gene are MNHEY and SMNVEV (reference sequence). CDR3 DNA sequence: TGTGCCAGCAGTCTCGGGACGGGCTACGAGCAGTACTTC. Residues: CASSLGTGYEQYF.

This clone occurred a few times. The genes are TRBV4-1 and TRBJ2-7; D perhaps matches TRBD2 (5 bases). Germline V gene data show CDR1 as MGHRA and CDR2 as YSYEKL. The CDR3 runs to 12 residues. V lost 5 bases, J lost 2 bases, and 7 bases lay in between. The CDR3 loop reads CASSVGAYEQYF. The CDR3 DNA is TGCGCCAGCAGCGTGGGAGCCTACGAGCAGTACTTC.

In DNA form, the CDR3 reads TGTGCCAGCAGCCAAGATCATGGTGGCTACACCTTC. It codes for CASSQDHGGYTF. The V and J genes are TRBV14 and TRBJ1-2; D is ambiguous. V dropped 0 bases and J dropped 7 bases, with 6 bases sitting between them. The CDR3 has 12 amino acids. Germline lookup yields CDR1 SGHDN and CDR2 FVKESK.

V gene TRBV14 combines with J gene TRBJ2-5, with 9 bases fitting TRBD2. Trimming cost V 1 base and J 2 bases; bases outside gene matches: 5. The CDR3 has 16 amino acids. The germline CDR1 and CDR2 sequences are SGHDN and FVKESK. The CDR3 coding sequence is TGTGCCAGCAGCCAAGGAGGTAGCGGGGGACAAGAGACCCAGTACTTC. Its translation is CASSQGGSGGQETQYF. Supplemented by reference TRBV14 and TRBJ2-5, the full variable domain reads EAGVTQFPSHSVIEKGQTVTLRCDPISGHDNLYWYRRVMGKEIKFLLHFVKESKQDESGMPNNRFLAERTGGTYSTLKVQPAELEDSGVYFCASSQGGSGGQETQYFGPGTRLLVL.

This clone was detected only once. The chain combines TRBV27 with TRBJ2-7; D is possibly TRBD1 (5 bases). Germline loops: CDR1 MNHEY, CDR2 SMNVEV (reference sequence). Between the trimmed V and J ends, which lost 2 bases and 4 bases, there was a span of 12 bases. The CDR3 runs to 14 residues. The CDR3 DNA follows: TGTGCCAGCAGTTTAACGGCAGGGATGTACGAGCAGTACTTC. Translation gives CASSLTAGMYEQYF.

The V and J genes are TRBV19 and TRBJ1-2; 10 nucleotides line up with TRBD1. The CDR3 covers 12 residues. The V and J ends lost 6 bases and 8 bases, in that order; junction bases with no gene match: 3. Looked up from germline, CDR1 is LNHDA and CDR2 is SQIVND (reference sequence). CDR3: CASRTGGDGYTF. In nucleotides, the CDR3 is TGTGCCAGTAGGACAGGGGGCGACGGCTACACCTTC.

The chain combines TRBV30 with TRBJ2-7; 12 positions agree with TRBD2. The CDR3 extends over 18 amino acids. Germline CDR1 reads GTSNPN; CDR2 reads SVGIG (reference sequence). V shed 5 bases and J 1 base; nucleotides not matched to a gene: 15. CDR3 DNA sequence: TGTGCCTGGGGGGGGACTAGCGGGCCTCCAAGGGAGTCCTACGAGCAGTACTTC. Amino acids: CAWGGTSGPPRESYEQYF.

J is TRBJ2-5 and V is TRBV10-1, with D tentatively TRBD1 (5 bases). Germline V gene data show CDR1 as WNHNN and CDR2 as SYGVQD (reference sequence). The CDR3 spans 16 residues. With 6 bases removed from V and 5 bases from J, the gap between germline ends came to 22 bases. Here the CDR3 reads CASSQQDENHRETQYF. The CDR3 DNA reads TGCGCCAGCAGCCAACAGGACGAAAACCACCGGGAGACCCAGTACTTC.

The chain links TRBV30 to TRBJ1-1, with D hard to call. The V end lost 2 bases, the J end lost 0 bases, and 10 bases lay between the germline ends. The CDR3 contains 14 residues. The germline V gene encodes CDR1 GTSNPN and CDR2 SVGIG (reference sequence). The CDR3 DNA is TGTGCCTGGAGTAAATCTTCGATGAACACTGAAGCTTTCTTT. This translates into CAWSKSSMNTEAFF.

The chain is built from TRBV5-1 and TRBJ2-2; D is perhaps TRBD1 (6 bases). Trimming left V 3 bases short and J 4 bases short, with 10 bases between. The germline V gene has CDR1 SGHRS and CDR2 YFSETQ. CDR3 size: 14 residues. Here the CDR3 reads CASSSRGSTGELFF. CDR3 DNA: TGCGCCAGCAGCTCGAGGGGGTCCACCGGGGAGCTGTTTTTT.

This chain links TRBV15 with TRBJ2-7, with a tentative D call TRBD2 (5 bases). CDR1 LNHNV and CDR2 YYDKDF come from the germline V gene (reference sequence). Trimming shortened V by 0 bases and J by 5 bases, and 14 bases separated the two germline ends. The CDR3 runs to 15 residues. Here the CDR3 reads CATSRDQGLANEQYF. In DNA, the CDR3 is TGTGCCACCAGCAGAGATCAAGGGCTAGCAAACGAGCAGTACTTC.

The gene calls are TRBV19 and TRBJ2-4; the match to TRBD1 covers 12 bases. Germline CDR1 reads LNHDA; CDR2 reads SQIVND (reference sequence). The CDR3 has 17 amino acids. V lost 3 bases to trimming and J lost 1 base; unmatched junction nucleotides: 4. The CDR3 nucleotides read TGTGCCAGTAGTATTTGGGGACAGGGGGCGGCCAAAAACATTCAGTACTTC. Amino acid sequence: CASSIWGQGAAKNIQYF.

In its sample, this clone was seen a few times. The J gene is TRBJ2-7, the V gene TRBV7-9, with D possibly being TRBD2 (7 bases). There are 13 residues in the CDR3. Germline V CDR1 and CDR2: SEHNR, FQNEAQ (reference sequence). V lost 0 bases to trimming and J lost 9 bases, with 12 bases between them. The CDR3 loop reads CASSLAGGRVQYF. The CDR3 coding sequence is TGTGCCAGCAGCTTAGCGGGGGGGCGAGTGCAGTACTTC.

The genes are TRBV5-1 and TRBJ2-7, with 7 bases that match TRBD1. The CDR3 consists of 16 residues. V dropped 0 bases and J dropped 2; count of bases not matched to a gene: 8. In germline, CDR1 is SGHRS, CDR2 YFSETQ. The CDR3 nucleotides are TGCGCCAGCAGCTTGGCCAGACAGGGCAGGACCTACGAGCAGTACTTC. It is translated as CASSLARQGRTYEQYF.

V is TRBV5-1 and J is TRBJ2-3; the match to TRBD2 covers 8 bases. The ends lost 0 bases at V and 8 bases at J; junction bases unmatched: 11. Per germline, CDR1 SGHRS and CDR2 YFSETQ. This CDR3 region has 16 residues. CDR3 coding DNA: TGCGCCAGCAGCTTGGAGCGGGGGTCCCTCACGGGTACGCAGTATTTT. Its protein product is CASSLERGSLTGTQYF.

V usage is TRBV25-1 and J usage is TRBJ2-1, with TRBD2 matching over 11 bases. J was trimmed by 4 bases and V by 6 bases; bases with no gene match: 5. Germline CDR1 is MGHDK and CDR2 is SYGVNS. The CDR3 totals 15 residues. This CDR3 reads CASRVAGGPYNEQFF. The CDR3 coding sequence is TGTGCCAGCAGGGTAGCGGGGGGGCCTTACAATGAGCAGTTCTTC.